Shown below are 12 T cell receptor beta chains from a single sample sequenced in a study of T cell responses to AZD1222 COVID-19 vaccine. TCRdb keeps only in-frame clones here, not all; method: immunoSEQ multiplex PCR. The sample lists over 100,000 clones, approximately 88% occurring once. Sequenced here: peripheral blood, sampled on day 0 of AZD1222 vaccination. The source is an adult in good health.

The V gene is TRBV18, the J gene TRBJ2-7, with D perhaps matching TRBD2 (5 bases). The CDR3 length is 13 residues. CDR1 and CDR2 (germline): KGHSH, LQKENI. The V end was cut by 3 bases, the J end by 1 base, with 7 bases between. The chain's CDR3 is CASSPRASYEQYF. CDR3 in DNA: TGTGCCAGCTCACCGCGGGCATCCTACGAGCAGTACTTC. Based on the CDR3 plus reference TRBV18 and TRBJ2-7, the full variable domain is NAGVMQNPRHLVRRRGQEARLRCSPMKGHSHVYWYRQLPEEGLKFMVYLQKENIIDESGMPKERFSAEFPKEGPSILRIQQVVRGDSAAYFCASSPRASYEQYFGPGTRLTVT.

The chain carries TRBV12-3 or TRBV12-4 and TRBJ2-3; TRBD1 might be the D (5 bases). Trimming took 5 bases from V and 4 from J, leaving 10 bases between them. The CDR3 is 13 residues long. The CDR3 DNA follows: TGTGCCAGCAGTGCATCAGGGTCAGATACGCAGTATTTT. Its protein is CASSASGSDTQYF.

The chain links TRBV27 to TRBJ2-2; D is unresolved. The CDR3 contains 17 residues. Germline CDR1 MNHEY, CDR2 SMNVEV (reference sequence). Trimming cost V 2 bases and J 6 bases, with 19 bases left between them. The CDR3 sequence is CASSLQPPLMVAGELFF. DNA for the CDR3: TGTGCCAGCAGTTTACAACCGCCACTCATGGTAGCCGGGGAGCTGTTTTTT.

In this sample, this clone turned up a few times. The chain has TRBV7-6 and TRBJ2-7, with D perhaps matching TRBD1 (6 bases). CDR1 is SGHVS and CDR2 is FNYEAQ in the germline V gene. The V and J ends lost 5 bases and 1 base respectively, with 12 bases between them. There are 14 residues in the CDR3. The CDR3 bases are TGTGCCAGCAGCCAAGGACAGCTTTCCTACGAGCAGTACTTC. It encodes CASSQGQLSYEQYF. Complete variable domain (other parts from reference TRBV7-6 and TRBJ2-7): GAGVSQSPRYKVTKRGQDVALRCDPISGHVSLYWYRQALGQGPEFLTYFNYEAQQDKSGLPNDRFSAERPEGSISTLTIQRTEQRDSAMYRCASSQGQLSYEQYFGPGTRLTVT.

The chain couples TRBV6-4 to TRBJ1-2; D is ambiguous. CDR1 MRHNA and CDR2 SNTAGT come from the germline V gene. Trimming removed 6 bases at V and 3 bases at J, with 8 bases between. CDR3 size: 12 residues. The DNA of the CDR3 is TGTGCCAGCAGGGACGGATACTATGGCTACACCTTC. Encoded protein: CASRDGYYGYTF.

The CDR3 region has the DNA TGTGCCAGCAGATTTTCCGGGACACAGCTCACTGAAGCTTTCTTT. It codes for CASRFSGTQLTEAFF. V is TRBV5-4 and J is TRBJ1-1; D may be TRBD1 (6 bases). The CDR3 length is 15 residues. Germline lookup yields CDR1 SGHNT and CDR2 YYREEE (reference sequence). The V and J ends lost 5 bases and 4 bases respectively, with 18 bases between them.

This rearrangement joins TRBV2 to TRBJ1-1; the D gene is possibly TRBD1 (6 bases). Germline assignment: CDR1 SNHLY and CDR2 FYNNEI. The CDR3 spans 14 residues. V shed 4 bases and J shed 1 base, with 10 bases lying between them. CDR3: CASSADRSNTEAFF. Here the CDR3 DNA reads TGTGCCAGCAGTGCAGACAGGTCGAACACTGAAGCTTTCTTT.

The V gene is TRBV6-6, the J gene TRBJ1-3; 7 bases map to TRBD1. Germline V gene lookup returns CDR1 MNHNY and CDR2 SVGAGI (reference sequence). Trimming removed 5 bases from V and 0 bases from J; junction bases left unmatched: 13. This CDR3 spans 18 amino acids. Here the CDR3 reads CASSPSYRGGHSGNTIYF. The CDR3 DNA sequence: TGTGCCAGCAGTCCCTCCTACAGGGGAGGCCACTCTGGAAACACCATATATTTT.

The V gene is TRBV27, the J gene TRBJ1-1, with D possibly TRBD1 on 6 matching bases. The V end lost 5 bases, the J end lost 0 bases, and 10 bases lay between the germline ends. The V gene's germline CDR1 is MNHEY and CDR2 SMNVEV (reference sequence). This CDR3 spans 14 amino acids. The CDR3 coding sequence is TGTGCCAGCAGTCCGGGACACCTGAACACTGAAGCTTTCTTT. Protein: CASSPGHLNTEAFF.

V gene TRBV11-3 combines with J gene TRBJ2-2; TRBD1 might be the D (8 bases). Per the germline V gene, CDR1 is SGHNT and CDR2 is YENEEA. This CDR3 is 15 amino acids long. Trimming took 4 bases from V and 3 from J, leaving 12 bases between them. In DNA, the CDR3 is TGTGCCAGCAGCTCAACAGGGGGGGACACCGGGGAGCTGTTTTTT. Translation gives CASSSTGGDTGELFF.

The rearrangement joins TRBV18 to TRBJ1-5; no reliable D call. CDR1 KGHSH and CDR2 LQKENI come from the germline V gene. This CDR3 comprises 14 residues. Trimming pared 2 bases from V and 0 bases from J, leaving 5 bases between. In DNA form, the CDR3 reads TGTGCCAGCTCACCAGGGTATAGCAATCAGCCCCAGCATTTT. This codes for CASSPGYSNQPQHF. Full variable domain (rest looked up from reference TRBV18 and TRBJ1-5): NAGVMQNPRHLVRRRGQEARLRCSPMKGHSHVYWYRQLPEEGLKFMVYLQKENIIDESGMPKERFSAEFPKEGPSILRIQQVVRGDSAAYFCASSPGYSNQPQHFGDGTRLSIL.

The chain joins TRBV27 to TRBJ1-2; a possible D gene is TRBD1 (6 bases). Germline V gene sequence: CDR1 MNHEY, CDR2 SMNVEV (reference sequence). This CDR3 is 14 amino acids long. V lost 4 bases to trimming and J lost 8 bases, with 17 bases between them. CDR3 in DNA: TGTGCCAGCAGTTATCTCCAGGGGTTTGGAGGCTACACCTTC. This translates into CASSYLQGFGGYTF.